The T cell receptor beta chain under discussion was sequenced for a study of cytomegalovirus exposure and HLA in healthy donors (dated 2017 in TCRdb). The study in broad terms: An earlier analysis of some 500 of the donors reported roughly 300 Gb of sequence data and some 100 million unique TCR beta sequences from some 180 million T cells. In addition to the first cohort of 500 to 850 subjects, a separate validation cohort of 130 or so different subjects was used. Rather than using new phenotypic data, the later analysis identified candidate immune exposures from TCR beta sequences and from how often those sequences occurred across donors. An earlier analysis of 500 to 750 of the donors applied high-throughput TCR beta sequencing to assess whether each TCR beta V gene segment acted as functional or pseudogenic. Class I and class II HLA loci were covered by the typing at four-digit resolution. Among almost 400 genotyped donors of the cohort, an average of approximately 250,000 unique TCR beta nucleotide sequences were sequenced per donor, roughly 18% of them non-productive. An early release covering roughly 600 HLA-typed donors comprised roughly 300 gigabases of sequencing data and tens of millions of unique TCR sequences. Every discovery cohort repertoire had been produced on one sequencing platform. The study profiled the T cell repertoires of 500 to 800 subjects by immunosequencing and related them to cytomegalovirus serostatus. A few DR-DQ haplotypes were handled as single units for association and clustering because linkage in the cohort was strong. The genetic ancestry cluster associated with self-reported Caucasian donors included about four fifths of the 398 genotyped donors. The study aimed to test whether cataloging public T cell receptors could reveal signatures of past pathogen exposure. The number of donors typed differed by locus, with roughly 629-640 for A, B, C, DRB1 and DQB1, 522 for DQA1, nearly 610 for DPA1, and about 450 for DPB1. Donor age, sex, ethnicity and CMV serostatus were compiled alongside the repertoire data. High-throughput TCR immunosequencing, statistical association of individual TCRs with disease status, and machine learning were combined to predict cytomegalovirus infection status. To study patterns of TCR occurrence, a later analysis re-analyzed previously published TCR beta repertoires from around 660 donors and added high-resolution HLA genotyping. A later genetic analysis used genome-wide SNP genotypes for 398 of the 666 donors, treating that subset as a discovery cohort. Broader findings and caveats from the paper: When HLA alleles, especially DR and DQ, strongly co-occurred, TCR associations were difficult to assign to individual alleles. A few of the identified cytomegalovirus-associated TCR beta chains were confirmed in vitro to be specific for cytomegalovirus antigens. According to a later analysis, TCR association rates differed among HLA loci, with DRB1 alleles showing the most associated TCRs and HLA-C alleles showing the fewest. For the cohort, immune exposure information was limited to CMV serostatus. A further reported finding was that TCR beta sequences accurately predicted the HLA-A and HLA-B alleles for most subjects in the first cohort. Linkage disequilibrium might explain the correlated functional status among segregating V segments, but an unknown experimental factor could not be ruled out. This cohort had only TCR beta chains sequenced, and the lack of alpha or paired-chain data limited which features could be detected. While some public TCRs were present in many individuals, most TCR sequences turned up only very rarely across donors. At a false discovery rate of 0.05, a later analysis linked around 15,000 TCR beta sequences to specific HLA alleles. According to a later analysis, most CMV-associated TCR beta chains appeared to be HLA-restricted, and the HLA associations seemed to be driven largely by CMV exposure. Compared with the approximately 720-donor mean, donors in an Asian-associated ancestry cluster had fewer N-insertions in productive TCRs, according to a later genetic analysis. The study listed 164 TCR beta chains as associated with cytomegalovirus. About 17 rarely observed V segments, including chromosome 9 orphons, were excluded from the earlier analysis of 550 to 700 of the donors because counts were too low. Some IMGT-functional V segments, including TRBV6-2 and TRBV6-3, could not be distinguished by the 87-base-pair reads and were therefore excluded. A later analysis found that HLA-associated TCR beta chains were more clonally expanded and had lower generation probabilities than equally common non-associated chains. A cluster of highly shared sequence variants was judged likely to represent a technical artifact of the sequencing pipeline. An earlier analysis of approximately 500 of the donors showed that most TCR beta V segments appeared in productive rearrangements either about 87% or about 30% of the time, which broadly matched IMGT annotations. Roughly uniform sequencing depth across donors was assumed in presence/absence analyses, although this assumption may not hold. The authors suggested that the approach could potentially be extended to other disease states and immunological phenotypes. Because HLA typing was missing for some donors at each locus, association tests included only the typed subset. A later analysis reported that several top co-occurrence clusters appeared linked to parvovirus B19, influenza, CMV and Epstein-Barr virus. The classifier was reported to diagnose cytomegalovirus status with high specificity and sensitivity in both the original cohort and the validation cohort. V-gene and J-gene trimming of TCR beta chains was associated with a missense DCLRE1C variant in a later genetic analysis, and the association was replicated in an independent cohort.

Library construction relied on the immunoSEQ multiplex PCR assay. A mixture of 60 forward primers for TCR Vbeta segments and 13 reverse primers for TCR Jbeta segments was used in the multiplex PCR. The CDR3 region of rearranged TCR beta genes was amplified from genomic DNA by a multiplex PCR assay. On the Illumina HiSeq System, the amplified TCR beta libraries were sequenced as 87-base-pair reads. In the original analysis: A later analysis tallied roughly 80 million unique TCR beta chains across the approximately 670 repertoires, and roughly 11 million of those chains were shared by two or more donors. Raw reads were error-corrected and collapsed into unique sequences by a nearest-neighbor algorithm in which closely related sequences were merged to remove PCR and sequencing errors. Alignment of CDR3 sequences to IMGT reference sequences was used to assign V, D and J gene segments. For a sequence to be retained, a match of at least six nucleotides was required to both a V gene segment and a J gene segment. Rearrangements were called productive when the CDR3 lacked stop codons and stayed in frame with V and J; all others were non-productive. Following IMGT convention, CDR3 was defined as the stretch from the second conserved V-encoded cysteine to the conserved J-encoded phenylalanine. In an earlier analysis of approximately 590 of the donors, sequences lacking an unambiguous match to a single V gene segment were excluded. An earlier analysis of a few hundred of the donors classified V segments as functional when productive rearrangements were above 56.7% and as segregating when the standard deviation between donors was above 5%. To diagnose cytomegalovirus status from the catalog of TCR beta chain sequences, a statistical classification framework was built. V and J gene assignment, in a later analysis, came from comparing TCR nucleotide sequences with IMGT/GENE-DB human TR gene sequences. Using the TCRdist pipeline, a later analysis assigned CDR3 sequences along with most-parsimonious VDJ recombination scenarios. In a later analysis, every TCR beta chain was defined by the combination of its CDR3 amino acid sequence and its V-gene family, and reads without a unique V-gene family were dropped. A later analysis removed 550 to 700 highly shared, low-generation-probability nucleotide sequences to deal with suspected cross-contamination and a sequencing artifact. In a later analysis, a clonal expansion index for each public chain was calculated from normalized within-repertoire ranks of inferred template counts. A later analysis computed generation probabilities with a VDJ recombination model fitted to out-of-frame rearrangements, and checked the results against IGoR. In a later analysis, hypergeometric tests were used to score TCR-TCR, TCR-HLA and TCR-CMV co-occurrence, with a repertoire-size bias correction applied to TCR pairs. In a later analysis, false discovery rates were estimated by permuting HLA or CMV assignments 20 times. A later analysis grouped co-occurring TCRs with DBSCAN, adding TCRdist sequence similarity when clustering within HLA-allele-positive subsets. Repertoires with fewer than 30,000 or more than 120,000 public chains, plus five repertoires with anomalous nucleotide sharing, were excluded from co-occurrence clustering. TCRdb carries this immuneACCESS record with in-frame sequences only. Its versions omit some clonotypes, under half of them owing to an unresolved V gene in the studies checked, with the rest unexplained. The DNA was the basis for D and trimming; V, J and clone size are from that table. A total of over 200,000 clones appear in this sample, around 80% of them only once. Clones ranked in the top ten supply 5% to 6% of the sample.

Sequences SGHNT (CDR1) and YYREEE (CDR2) are obtained from the germline V gene (reference sequence). V has 2 bases trimmed and J has 7 bases trimmed; junction bases matching no gene number 7. There are 16 amino acids in the CDR3, from cysteine to phenylalanine inclusive. Kept here is only the CDR3 DNA, which spans 48 bases and is read in frame from base 1. This clone appeared once. Its recognized antigen is unknown. Base qualities are not provided; no much larger clone lies one nucleotide away. The cohort consisted of more than 650 healthy bone marrow donors. At the time of sampling, every cohort member was nominally healthy, though immune exposures that went unrecorded were likely present. The donor was CMV seropositive and was included in the group of some 290 seropositive cohort members. Each donor provided a peripheral blood sample, and peripheral blood mononuclear cells were used for TCR beta sequencing. The Qiagen DNeasy Blood Extraction Kit was used to extract genomic DNA from the blood cell samples.

Source material: PBMCs. The sequence derives from a woman aged 40 to 50 in good health and CMV-seropositive. The chain is encoded by TRBV5-4 joined to TRBJ1-6; 9 bases in the junction line up with TRBD1. The CDR3 amino acid sequence is: CASSFEQGASNSPLHF. The DNA is as follows: TGTGCCAGCAGCTTTGAACAGGGGGCGAGCAATTCACCCCTCCACTTT. The entire variable domain, with the stretches around the CDR3 drawn from the reference TRBV5-4 and TRBJ1-6 proteins, is ETGVTQSPTHLIKTRGQQVTLRCSSQSGHNTVSWYQQALGQGPQFIFQYYREEENGRGNFPPRFSGLQFPNYSSELNVNALELDDSALYLCASSFEQGASNSPLHFGNGTRLTVT.